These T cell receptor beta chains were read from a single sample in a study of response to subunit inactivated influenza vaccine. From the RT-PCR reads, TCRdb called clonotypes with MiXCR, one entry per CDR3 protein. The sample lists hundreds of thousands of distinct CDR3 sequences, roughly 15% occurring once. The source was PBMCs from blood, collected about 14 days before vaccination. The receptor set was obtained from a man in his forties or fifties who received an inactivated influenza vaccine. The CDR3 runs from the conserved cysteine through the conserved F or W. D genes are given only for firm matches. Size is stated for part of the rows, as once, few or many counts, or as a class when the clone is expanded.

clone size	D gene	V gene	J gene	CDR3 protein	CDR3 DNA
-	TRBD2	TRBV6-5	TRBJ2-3	CASSYTSGMTDTQYF	TGTGCCAGCAGCTACACTAGCGGGATGACAGATACGCAGTATTTT
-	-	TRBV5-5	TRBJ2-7	CASSGGADLVEQYF	TGTGCCAGCAGCGGTGGGGCGGACCTCGTCGAGCAGTACTTC
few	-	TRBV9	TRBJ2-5	CASSVEGVETQYF	TGTGCCAGCAGCGTCGAGGGTGTAGAGACCCAGTACTTC
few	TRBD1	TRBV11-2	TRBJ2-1	CASSLTGTGVSEQFF	TGTGCCAGCAGCTTAACCGGGACAGGGGTTAGTGAGCAGTTCTTC
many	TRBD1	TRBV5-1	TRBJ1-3	CASSLGQNGNTIYF	TGCGCCAGCAGCCTGGGACAGAATGGAAACACCATATATTTT
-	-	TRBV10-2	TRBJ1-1	CAIKEAGGNTEAFF	TGCGCCATAAAGGAGGCGGGAGGAAACACTGAAGCTTTCTTT
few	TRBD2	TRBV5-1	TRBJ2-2	CASSSSSGDAGELFF	TGCGCCAGCAGCTCATCTAGCGGGGACGCTGGGGAGCTGTTTTTT
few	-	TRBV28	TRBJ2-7	CASNPDSYEQYF	TGTGCCAGCAACCCAGATTCCTACGAGCAGTACTTC
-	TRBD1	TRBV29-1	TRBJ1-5	CSAGQGAGQPQHF	TGCAGCGCAGGACAGGGGGCGGGTCAGCCCCAGCATTTT
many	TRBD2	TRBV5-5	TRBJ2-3	CASSWDSGTTDTQYF	TGTGCCAGCAGCTGGGATAGCGGGACAACAGATACGCAGTATTTT
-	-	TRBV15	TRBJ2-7	CATSRGDGTYEQYF	TGTGCCACCAGCAGAGGGGACGGAACCTACGAGCAGTACTTC
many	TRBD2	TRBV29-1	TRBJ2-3	CSVGPSGRFTDTQYF	TGCAGCGTTGGGCCCAGCGGGAGGTTCACAGATACGCAGTATTTT
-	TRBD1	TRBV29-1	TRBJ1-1	CSVRDSNTEAFF	TGCAGCGTTCGGGACAGCAACACTGAAGCTTTCTTT
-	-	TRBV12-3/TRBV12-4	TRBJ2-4	CASSIGVRAKNIQYF	TGTGCCAGCAGTATTGGGGTTCGGGCCAAAAACATTCAGTACTTC
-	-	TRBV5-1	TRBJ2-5	CASSLAGREETQYF	TGCGCCAGCAGCTTGGCCGGCAGGGAAGAGACCCAGTACTTC
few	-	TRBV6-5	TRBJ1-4	CASSYSLEVSGEKLFF	TGTGCCAGCAGTTACTCGCTGGAGGTCTCGGGTGAAAAACTGTTTTTT
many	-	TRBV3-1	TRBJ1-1	CASSQARTIRGTEAFF	TGTGCCAGCAGCCAAGCCCGGACAATCCGAGGGACTGAAGCTTTCTTT
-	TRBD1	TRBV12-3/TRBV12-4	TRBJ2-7	CASSLGDRISYEQYF	TGTGCCAGCAGTTTAGGGGACAGGATATCCTACGAGCAGTACTTC
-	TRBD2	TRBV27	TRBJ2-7	CASSPPTLAGVAEQYF	TGTGCCAGCAGTCCCCCGACCCTAGCGGGGGTTGCCGAGCAGTACTTC
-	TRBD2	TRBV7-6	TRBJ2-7	CASSPSSGGSYEQYF	TGTGCCAGCAGCCCTTCTAGCGGGGGGTCCTACGAGCAGTACTTC
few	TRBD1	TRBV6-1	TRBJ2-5	CASQSGTGPYQETQYF	TGTGCCAGCCAATCCGGGACAGGCCCGTACCAAGAGACCCAGTACTTC
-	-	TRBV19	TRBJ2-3	CASSISSDTDTQYF	TGTGCCAGTAGTATATCCAGCGACACAGATACGCAGTATTTT
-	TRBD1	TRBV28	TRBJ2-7	CAIQPPTGPYEQYF	TGTGCCATCCAACCCCCGACAGGGCCCTACGAGCAGTACTTC
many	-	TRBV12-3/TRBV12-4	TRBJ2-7	CASSSSGTKVEEQYF	TGTGCCAGCAGTTCCTCCGGGACAAAGGTCGAGGAGCAGTACTTC
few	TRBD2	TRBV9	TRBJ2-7	CASSPPAGGHEQYF	TGTGCCAGCAGCCCCCCAGCGGGAGGGCACGAGCAGTACTTC
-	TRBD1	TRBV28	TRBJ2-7	CASSPRDRGGEQYF	TGTGCCAGCAGTCCAAGGGACAGGGGGGGGGAGCAGTACTTC
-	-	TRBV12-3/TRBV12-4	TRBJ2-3	CASSQSGTQPQYF	TGTGCCAGCAGTCAGTCGGGGACCCAACCGCAGTATTTT
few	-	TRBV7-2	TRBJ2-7	CASSSIGTDAYEQYF	TGTGCCAGCAGCTCAATCGGGACTGACGCCTACGAGCAGTACTTC
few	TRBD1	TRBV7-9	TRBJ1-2	CASSTHRDRDYGYTF	TGTGCCAGCAGCACCCACCGGGACAGAGACTATGGCTACACCTTC
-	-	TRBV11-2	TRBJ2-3	CASSLGSRRTDTQYF	TGTGCCAGCAGCTTAGGTTCCCGCCGGACAGATACGCAGTATTTT
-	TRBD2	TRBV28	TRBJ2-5	CASSLAAGTSGRPYQTQETQYF	TGTGCCAGCAGTTTAGCCGCTGGGACTAGCGGGAGGCCCTACCAGACCCAAGAGACCCAGTACTTC
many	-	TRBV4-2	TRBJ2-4	CASSQVGGNIQYF	TGTGCCAGCAGCCAAGTTGGGGGGAACATTCAGTACTTC
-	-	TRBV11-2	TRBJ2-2	CASSLSLQLTGELFF	TGTGCCAGCAGCTTAAGCCTCCAGCTGACAGGGGAGCTGTTTTTT
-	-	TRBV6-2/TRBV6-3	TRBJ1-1	CASSRTGRTEAFF	TGTGCCAGCAGTCGAACAGGGAGGACTGAAGCTTTCTTT
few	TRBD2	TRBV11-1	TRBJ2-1	CASSWGLAGDYGWDEQFF	TGTGCCAGCAGCTGGGGACTAGCGGGAGATTATGGTTGGGATGAGCAGTTCTTC
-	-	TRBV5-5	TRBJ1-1	CASSPFQGGNTEAFF	TGTGCCAGCAGCCCATTTCAGGGTGGGAACACTGAAGCTTTCTTT
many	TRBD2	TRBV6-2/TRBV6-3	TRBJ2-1	CASSSGTSGNEQFF	TGTGCCAGCAGTTCCGGGACTAGCGGGAATGAGCAGTTCTTC
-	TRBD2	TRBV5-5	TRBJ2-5	CASSSASGRGETQYF	TGTGCCAGCAGCTCGGCTAGCGGGAGGGGGGAGACCCAGTACTTC
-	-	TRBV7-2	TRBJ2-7	CASSLGLASSYEQYF	TGTGCCAGCAGCTTAGGCCTCGCTAGCTCCTACGAGCAGTACTTC
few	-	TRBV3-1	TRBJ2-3	CASSQVDSDTDTQYF	TGTGCCAGCAGCCAAGTTGATAGCGACACAGATACGCAGTATTTT
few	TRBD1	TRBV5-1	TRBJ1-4	CASSFGQGRNEKLFF	TGCGCCAGCAGCTTCGGACAGGGACGGAATGAAAAACTGTTTTTT
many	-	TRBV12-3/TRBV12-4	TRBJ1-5	CASSFTGNQPQHF	TGTGCCAGCAGTTTTACAGGCAATCAGCCCCAGCATTTT
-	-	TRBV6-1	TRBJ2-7	CASTLHRDEQYF	TGTGCCAGCACCCTACACAGGGACGAGCAGTACTTC
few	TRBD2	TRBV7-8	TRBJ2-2	CASSLVSGPNTGELFF	TGTGCCAGCAGCTTAGTTAGCGGGCCGAACACCGGGGAGCTGTTTTTT
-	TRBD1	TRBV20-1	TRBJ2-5	CSAETGKWQETQYF	TGCAGTGCCGAGACAGGGAAATGGCAAGAGACCCAGTACTTC
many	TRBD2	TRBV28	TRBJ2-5	CASSFNAGRTSRYQETQYF	TGTGCCAGCAGTTTTAATGCGGGCAGGACTAGCAGGTACCAAGAGACCCAGTACTTC
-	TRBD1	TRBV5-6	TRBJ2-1	CASSSPSTGGPYNEQFF	TGTGCCAGCAGCTCGCCTTCCACAGGGGGCCCCTACAATGAGCAGTTCTTC
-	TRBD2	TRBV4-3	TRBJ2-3	CASSQKGLAVTDTQYF	TGCGCCAGCAGCCAGAAGGGACTAGCGGTCACAGATACGCAGTATTTT
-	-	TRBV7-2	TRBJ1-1	CASERDRTEAFF	TGTGCCAGCGAACGAGACCGCACTGAAGCTTTCTTT
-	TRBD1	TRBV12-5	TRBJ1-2	CASGYTGGSGYTF	TGTGCTAGTGGATATACAGGGGGCTCTGGCTACACCTTC
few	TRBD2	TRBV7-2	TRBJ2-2	CASSLVAGGRELFF	TGTGCCAGCAGCTTAGTAGCGGGGGGACGGGAGCTGTTTTTT
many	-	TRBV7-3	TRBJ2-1	CASSPTYSVLSYNEQFF	TGTGCCAGCAGCCCTACCTATTCTGTCCTATCCTACAATGAGCAGTTCTTC
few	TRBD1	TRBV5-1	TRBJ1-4	CASRGQGHGYEKLFF	TGCGCCAGCAGGGGACAGGGACACGGATATGAAAAACTGTTTTTT
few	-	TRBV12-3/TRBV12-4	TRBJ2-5	CASSFFGEETQYF	TGTGCCAGCAGTTTCTTTGGAGAAGAGACCCAGTACTTC
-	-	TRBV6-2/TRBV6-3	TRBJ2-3	CASRLTTSTDTQYF	TGTGCCAGCAGACTGACTACCAGCACAGATACGCAGTATTTT